This passage covers 4 T cell receptor beta chains from one sample sequenced in a study of cytomegalovirus exposure and HLA in healthy donors. It was with 60 Vbeta and 13 Jbeta primers that the PCR ran. Repertoires were generated with immunoSEQ multiplex PCR, while TCRdb's copy carries only in-frame clones and drops some. The repertoire holds about 150,000 clones, with approximately 77% as singletons. The specimen sequenced was PBMCs. These receptors all come from a man aged 18 to 29 in good health and CMV-seronegative.

This clone was counted a few times. The chain joins TRBV5-4 to TRBJ1-1, with D possibly being TRBD1 (5 bases). Germline V gene data show CDR1 as SGHNT and CDR2 as YYREEE (reference sequence). Trimming removed 3 bases at V and 1 base at J, with 10 bases between. The CDR3 is 14 residues long. The CDR3 sequence is CASSYGGTNTEAFF. CDR3 sequence (DNA): TGTGCCAGCAGCTATGGGGGGACGAACACTGAAGCTTTCTTT.

This chain joins TRBV30 and TRBJ1-2, with D maybe TRBD1 (5 bases). Trimming removed 5 bases from V and 8 bases from J, with 18 bases in between. The CDR3 covers 13 residues. Germline CDR1 and CDR2: GTSNPN and SVGIG (reference sequence). The CDR3 spells CAWPSGGESGYTF. CDR3 sequence (DNA): TGTGCCTGGCCTTCGGGAGGGGAAAGCGGCTACACCTTC.

V is TRBV14 and J is TRBJ2-4; D may be TRBD2 (6 bases). The V end was cut by 4 bases, the J end by 0 bases, with 13 bases between. The CDR3 has 16 amino acids. Germline V gene sequence: CDR1 SGHDN, CDR2 FVKESK. CDR3 nucleotides: TGTGCCAGCAGCCCTAGGGAGGCGGGAGCCAAAAACATTCAGTACTTC. Its translation is CASSPREAGAKNIQYF.

In its sample, this clone was seen a few times. The gene calls are TRBV4-3 and TRBJ2-1; TRBD2 might be the D (6 bases). This CDR3 spans 19 amino acids. Germline V gives CDR1 LGHNA, CDR2 YSLEER. Trimming stripped 0 bases from V and 2 bases from J, with 20 bases between. As DNA, the CDR3 is TGCGCCAGCAGCCAAGATTTGGCGGGAAACTCTGGGGCCTACAATGAGCAGTTCTTC. Protein product: CASSQDLAGNSGAYNEQFF.